This T cell receptor (beta chain) derives from a study of T cell responses to AZD1222 COVID-19 vaccine (dated by TCRdb to about 2021). Study-wide context: A total of more than 230 trial participants underwent TCR sequencing, of whom some 210 received two doses of AZD1222 and about 25 received two doses of the MenACWY control vaccine. Trial participants were enrolled into age subgroups of 18-55, 56-69 and 70-plus years, which contained about 150, 27 and 61 TCR-sequenced participants, respectively.

In regard to this clone: Its antigen is not yet known. Nothing much larger sits one base from this clone, and base qualities are not available.

V gives up 4 bases and J gives up 6 bases, and the segment between their germline ends measures 19 bases. The CDR3 numbers 16 residues from cysteine through phenylalanine. Of all the DNA, just the CDR3 is kept, 48 bases in frame from base 1. CDR1 and CDR2 (SGHDT, YYEEEE) derive from the germline V gene. The CDR3 regions of human TCRbeta chains were analyzed by immunosequencing. In the authors' own workflow: Repertoire TCRs were matched against a reference library of SARS-CoV-2-specific TCRs generated with the MIRA antigen-specificity platform. Breadth was defined as the fraction of unique TCRs that were SARS-CoV-2-associated. Depth was defined as the fraction of total T cells that were SARS-CoV-2-associated. Using the MIRA data, each spike-specific TCR was assigned both to the spike region to which the TCR was reactive and to a CD4 or CD8 class. Log10-transformed breadth and depth values were compared by one-way ANOVA with Sidak's multiple comparisons tests. What TCRdb holds here is the immuneACCESS table cut down to in-frame rearrangements. Part of the clones is not present; checked against another copy, under half of the missing clones reflect an unresolved V gene, and the others are unexplained. V, J and clone size reflect that table, while D and trimming were determined from the DNA. The sample data list about 200,000 clones, and approximately 94% of these were observed just once. The ten largest clonotypes hold around 3.6% of the sample.

Interpreted using the paper, the time point label stands for: about 28 days (+/-7) after the second vaccine dose. The sample's treatment or condition label, in plain terms: meningococcal conjugate vaccine given as trial control. Vaccinee samples were obtained from the UK trials COV001 and COV002, which included a single-blind randomized controlled phase 2/3 trial of AZD1222 (ChAdOx1 nCoV-19) in healthy adults. Trial participant PBMC samples were collected at day 0 and day 28 after the second dose for TCRbeta chain sequencing. Broad study findings and their caveats: Only a handful of AZD1222 recipients were SARS-CoV-2 seropositive at baseline, limiting conclusions about previously exposed vaccinees. The whole spike protein was spanned by vaccine-associated CD4 TCRs, and dominant responses were seen in regions 160-218 and 743-854. Participants were mostly white British and included more females than males, and it was suggested by the authors that clonal diversity may have been underestimated. In the small 56-69-year group, the increase in depth fell short of significance, most likely because of low power. Because no day 14 peak-response samples were available, the repertoires could be characterized only after the peak T cell response. Epitopes outside the regions mutated in the B.1.351 and B.1.1.7 variants were reportedly recognized by nearly half of the unique spike-specific TCRs. Spike-specific TCR breadth and depth rose significantly after two AZD1222 doses compared with day 0 and with MenACWY recipients.

The sample was peripheral blood, taken 28 days after the second dose of the MenACWY control vaccine. Recombination linked TRBV5-6 to TRBJ2-2; the D call could be TRBD1 or TRBD2, with each sharing 6 bases. This sequence was found in an adult who received the MenACWY meningococcal vaccine as a control. The DNA sequence is given as TGTGCCAGCAGCGAGCTAGGGGGAGGTTCCGCCGGGGAGCTGTTTTTT. Its protein reads: CASSELGGGSAGELFF. With the rest looked up from the reference TRBV5-6 and TRBJ2-2 genes rather than sequenced, the full variable domain is DAGVTQSPTHLIKTRGQQVTLRCSPKSGHDTVSWYQQALGQGPQFIFQYYEEEERQRGNFPDRFSGHQFPNYSSELNVNALLLGDSALYLCASSELGGGSAGELFFGEGSRLTVL.